This T cell receptor beta chain was sequenced for a study of CD8+CD57+ T cells in acquired aplastic anemia. Ten or more counts support this clonotype. Patients chosen for sequencing had shown CD8+CD57+ cell expansion by flow cytometry. TCR beta VDJ and CDR3 profiles were obtained from a genomic DNA template. TCRdb called the reads again in MiXCR, with one record for every CDR3 protein. Of around 200,000 distinct CDR3 sequences in the sample, around 47% were seen once. The CDR3 spans 13 residues. J was trimmed by 4 bases and V by 10 bases; bases with no gene match: 6. Germline CDR1 and CDR2: SGHRS and YFSETQ.

The sample consisted of sorted CD4+, CD8+, or CD8+CD57+ T cells (not recorded which) from PBMCs. This chain joins TRBV5-1 and TRBJ2-2; 8 nucleotides line up with TRBD1. The TCR originated in a human donor with aplastic anemia. CDR3 loop: CARRQGSTGELFF. CDR3 coding DNA: TGCGCCCGCCGACAGGGGAGCACCGGGGAGCTGTTTTTT. The whole variable domain, filled in from reference TRBV5-1 and TRBJ2-2, reads KAGVTQTPRYLIKTRGQQVTLSCSPISGHRSVSWYQQTPGQGLQFLFEYFSETQRNKGNFPGRFSGRQFSNSRSEMNVSTLELGDSALYLCARRQGSTGELFFGEGSRLTVL.